Listed below are T cell receptor beta chains from one sample, sequenced in a study of cytomegalovirus exposure and HLA in healthy donors. TCRdb's copy holds only in-frame clones and misses some; the assay was immunoSEQ multiplex PCR. This sample has around 140,000 clones, with 70% found just once. Sequences were obtained from PBMCs. The source of these receptors is a woman aged 55-69 years in good health and CMV-seropositive. CDR3s include the opening cysteine and the closing phenylalanine or tryptophan. Fields, in order: V gene, D gene, clone size, J gene, CDR3 protein, CDR3 DNA. A D gene is named only where the DNA matches it firmly. Clone sizes are given selectively: once, few, many, or a class where the clone is expanded.

v_gene: TRBV6-5
d_gene: NA
abundance: NA
j_gene: TRBJ1-2
CDR3aa: CASSTSTGANYGYTF
CDR3nt: NA

v_gene: TRBV11-2
d_gene: NA
abundance: NA
j_gene: TRBJ1-1
CDR3aa: CASSLDGGAEAFF
CDR3nt: TGTGCCAGCAGCTTAGATGGAGGGGCTGAAGCTTTCTTT

v_gene: TRBV29-1
d_gene: TRBD1
abundance: NA
j_gene: TRBJ1-1
CDR3aa: CSVRDRGRHTEAFF
CDR3nt: TGCAGCGTCCGGGACAGGGGTAGACACACTGAAGCTTTCTTT

v_gene: TRBV25-1
d_gene: TRBD2
abundance: NA
j_gene: TRBJ2-5
CDR3aa: CASSELVSGGPETQYF
CDR3nt: TGTGCCAGCAGTGAACTCGTGTCGGGAGGCCCAGAGACCCAGTACTTC

v_gene: TRBV4-2
d_gene: TRBD2
abundance: NA
j_gene: TRBJ2-7
CDR3aa: CASSQETTSGFYEQYF
CDR3nt: TGTGCCAGCAGCCAAGAGACGACTAGCGGCTTCTACGAGCAGTACTTC

v_gene: TRBV7-9
d_gene: TRBD2
abundance: NA
j_gene: TRBJ2-3
CDR3aa: CASSSGLAGGDTRYF
CDR3nt: TGTGCCAGCAGCTCCGGACTAGCGGGAGGGGATACGCGGTATTTT

v_gene: TRBV7-3
d_gene: TRBD2
abundance: NA
j_gene: TRBJ2-7
CDR3aa: CASSRTSGAYEQYF
CDR3nt: TGTGCCAGCAGCCGGACTAGCGGAGCCTACGAGCAGTACTTC

v_gene: TRBV7-8
d_gene: NA
abundance: few
j_gene: TRBJ2-1
CDR3aa: CASSLQGGDEQFF
CDR3nt: TGTGCCAGCAGCTTGCAGGGAGGCGATGAGCAGTTCTTC

v_gene: TRBV6-5
d_gene: NA
abundance: NA
j_gene: TRBJ1-6
CDR3aa: CASSYTTYNSPLHF
CDR3nt: TGTGCCAGCAGTTACACAACCTATAATTCACCCCTCCACTTT

v_gene: TRBV28
d_gene: NA
abundance: few
j_gene: TRBJ2-6
CDR3aa: CASETGAGANVLTF
CDR3nt: TGTGCCAGCGAGACTGGTGCTGGGGCCAACGTCCTGACTTTC

v_gene: TRBV28
d_gene: NA
abundance: few
j_gene: TRBJ2-1
CDR3aa: CASSFGWTPGSYNEQFF
CDR3nt: TGTGCCAGCAGTTTTGGTTGGACTCCTGGCTCCTACAATGAGCAGTTCTTC

v_gene: TRBV11-3
d_gene: NA
abundance: NA
j_gene: TRBJ1-1
CDR3aa: CASSLGGSGSEAFF
CDR3nt: TGTGCCAGCAGCTTGGGAGGGTCGGGCTCTGAAGCTTTCTTT

v_gene: TRBV28
d_gene: NA
abundance: NA
j_gene: TRBJ2-6
CDR3aa: CASSLLGRAEANVLTF
CDR3nt: TGTGCCAGCAGTTTATTGGGCAGGGCCGAGGCCAACGTCCTGACTTTC

v_gene: TRBV28
d_gene: NA
abundance: NA
j_gene: TRBJ1-1
CDR3aa: CASISPPGRGEAFF
CDR3nt: TGTGCCAGCATCTCCCCCCCGGGCCGGGGTGAAGCTTTCTTT

v_gene: TRBV9
d_gene: NA
abundance: NA
j_gene: TRBJ2-1
CDR3aa: CASSVVVSSYNEQFF
CDR3nt: TGTGCCAGCAGCGTAGTAGTTAGCTCCTACAATGAGCAGTTCTTC

v_gene: TRBV5-1
d_gene: NA
abundance: NA
j_gene: TRBJ1-2
CDR3aa: CASSLDRVSYGYTF
CDR3nt: TGCGCCAGCAGCTTGGACAGGGTCTCCTATGGCTACACCTTC

v_gene: TRBV5-1
d_gene: NA
abundance: NA
j_gene: TRBJ2-5
CDR3aa: CASSSGERETQYF
CDR3nt: TGCGCCAGCAGCTCAGGGGAGCGGGAGACCCAGTACTTC

v_gene: TRBV28
d_gene: NA
abundance: NA
j_gene: TRBJ1-1
CDR3aa: CASSFSRVGAFF
CDR3nt: TGTGCCAGCAGTTTTTCGAGGGTTGGAGCTTTCTTT

v_gene: TRBV29-1
d_gene: TRBD1
abundance: NA
j_gene: TRBJ1-1
CDR3aa: CSVARGGANTEAFF
CDR3nt: TGCAGCGTTGCACGAGGGGGCGCGAACACTGAAGCTTTCTTT

v_gene: TRBV7-3
d_gene: TRBD2
abundance: NA
j_gene: TRBJ2-7
CDR3aa: CASSSSGTSGRYEQYF
CDR3nt: TGTGCCAGCAGCTCCTCCGGGACTAGCGGGAGGTACGAGCAGTACTTC

v_gene: TRBV11-1
d_gene: NA
abundance: NA
j_gene: TRBJ2-1
CDR3aa: CASSSSGGTYNEQFF
CDR3nt: TGTGCCAGCAGCTCGTCTGGGGGGACTTACAATGAGCAGTTCTTC

v_gene: TRBV10-2
d_gene: NA
abundance: NA
j_gene: TRBJ1-1
CDR3aa: CASSVTRGNTEAFF
CDR3nt: TGCGCCAGCAGTGTTACCAGGGGGAACACTGAAGCTTTCTTT

v_gene: TRBV2
d_gene: NA
abundance: NA
j_gene: TRBJ2-7
CDR3aa: CASSAQGGDEQYF
CDR3nt: TGTGCCAGCAGTGCGCAGGGCGGGGACGAGCAGTACTTC

v_gene: TRBV28
d_gene: NA
abundance: NA
j_gene: TRBJ2-3
CDR3aa: CASSFRGSPDTQYF
CDR3nt: TGTGCCAGCAGTTTTAGGGGGTCCCCAGATACGCAGTATTTT

v_gene: TRBV9
d_gene: TRBD1
abundance: few
j_gene: TRBJ1-1
CDR3aa: CASSLTGGTEAFF
CDR3nt: TGTGCCAGCAGCTTGACAGGGGGCACTGAAGCTTTCTTT

v_gene: TRBV7-9
d_gene: TRBD1
abundance: NA
j_gene: TRBJ1-2
CDR3aa: CASSLPRDRNYGYTF
CDR3nt: TGTGCCAGCAGCTTGCCCCGGGACAGGAATTATGGCTACACCTTC

v_gene: TRBV7-2
d_gene: NA
abundance: NA
j_gene: TRBJ2-1
CDR3aa: CASSRELGYNEQFF
CDR3nt: TGTGCCAGCAGCCGGGAGTTAGGGTACAATGAGCAGTTCTTC

v_gene: TRBV29-1
d_gene: NA
abundance: NA
j_gene: TRBJ1-1
CDR3aa: CSGSSGNTEAFF
CDR3nt: TGCAGCGGTTCCAGTGGGAACACTGAAGCTTTCTTT

v_gene: TRBV19
d_gene: TRBD1
abundance: NA
j_gene: TRBJ1-3
CDR3aa: CASSIPTGTSGNTIYF
CDR3nt: TGTGCCAGTAGTATCCCGACAGGGACCTCTGGAAACACCATATATTTT

v_gene: TRBV4-1
d_gene: TRBD2
abundance: NA
j_gene: TRBJ2-3
CDR3aa: CASSQLAELTDTQYF
CDR3nt: TGCGCCAGCAGCCAACTAGCGGAGCTTACAGATACGCAGTATTTT

v_gene: TRBV6-5
d_gene: TRBD1
abundance: NA
j_gene: TRBJ1-2
CDR3aa: CASSRQGRSHGYTF
CDR3nt: TGTGCCAGCAGCCGACAGGGAAGGAGCCATGGCTACACCTTC

v_gene: TRBV5-1
d_gene: TRBD1
abundance: NA
j_gene: TRBJ1-1
CDR3aa: CASTSGTGDQKPFF
CDR3nt: TGCGCCAGCACTAGTGGGACAGGGGACCAGAAACCTTTCTTT

v_gene: TRBV30
d_gene: NA
abundance: NA
j_gene: TRBJ1-2
CDR3aa: CAWRQGLYGYTF
CDR3nt: TGTGCCTGGAGGCAGGGACTCTATGGCTACACCTTC

v_gene: TRBV30
d_gene: NA
abundance: NA
j_gene: TRBJ1-2
CDR3aa: CAWSVGQGGGYTF
CDR3nt: TGTGCCTGGAGTGTTGGGCAGGGCGGAGGCTACACCTTC

v_gene: TRBV10-3
d_gene: NA
abundance: NA
j_gene: TRBJ2-7
CDR3aa: CAISAGDEQYF
CDR3nt: TGTGCCATCAGTGCGGGGGACGAGCAGTACTTC

v_gene: TRBV5-4
d_gene: NA
abundance: NA
j_gene: TRBJ1-2
CDR3aa: CASSLQGGDGYTF
CDR3nt: TGTGCCAGCAGCTTGCAGGGTGGGGATGGCTACACCTTC

v_gene: TRBV2
d_gene: NA
abundance: NA
j_gene: TRBJ1-2
CDR3aa: CASSVRGGYTF
CDR3nt: TGTGCCAGCAGTGTCAGGGGTGGCTACACCTTC

v_gene: TRBV28
d_gene: TRBD1
abundance: NA
j_gene: TRBJ1-2
CDR3aa: CASSGSGTGLYGYTF
CDR3nt: TGTGCCAGCAGTGGATCCGGGACAGGCCTCTATGGCTACACCTTC

v_gene: TRBV19
d_gene: NA
abundance: NA
j_gene: TRBJ2-3
CDR3aa: CASSIGIASTDTQYF
CDR3nt: TGTGCCAGTAGTATTGGAATAGCGAGCACAGATACGCAGTATTTT

v_gene: TRBV28
d_gene: NA
abundance: few
j_gene: TRBJ1-2
CDR3aa: CASSLQPGEGYGYTF
CDR3nt: TGTGCCAGCAGTCTCCAGCCCGGGGAGGGATATGGCTACACCTTC

v_gene: TRBV6-1
d_gene: NA
abundance: NA
j_gene: TRBJ1-2
CDR3aa: CASRQANYGYTF
CDR3nt: TGTGCCAGCCGGCAGGCTAACTATGGCTACACCTTC

v_gene: TRBV2
d_gene: TRBD2
abundance: few
j_gene: TRBJ2-5
CDR3aa: CAGGLARSTQYF
CDR3nt: TGTGCCGGCGGACTAGCGCGATCAACCCAGTACTTC

v_gene: TRBV28
d_gene: NA
abundance: NA
j_gene: TRBJ1-5
CDR3aa: CASSLQNSNQPQHF
CDR3nt: TGTGCCAGCAGTTTACAGAATAGCAATCAGCCCCAGCATTTT

v_gene: TRBV19
d_gene: NA
abundance: NA
j_gene: TRBJ1-1
CDR3aa: CASHIWGDTEAFF
CDR3nt: TGTGCCAGCCATATTTGGGGGGACACTGAAGCTTTCTTT

v_gene: TRBV4-1
d_gene: NA
abundance: few
j_gene: TRBJ2-7
CDR3aa: CASSQTLAADEQYF
CDR3nt: TGCGCCAGCAGCCAAACGCTAGCCGCCGACGAGCAGTACTTC

v_gene: TRBV5-1
d_gene: NA
abundance: NA
j_gene: TRBJ2-7
CDR3aa: CASSLGTNYEQYF
CDR3nt: TGCGCCAGCAGCTTGGGGACTAATTACGAGCAGTACTTC

v_gene: TRBV4-1
d_gene: NA
abundance: NA
j_gene: TRBJ2-7
CDR3aa: CASSSWDTSYEQYF
CDR3nt: TGCGCCAGCAGTTCCTGGGACACCTCCTACGAGCAGTACTTC

v_gene: TRBV4-2
d_gene: NA
abundance: few
j_gene: TRBJ2-7
CDR3aa: CASSQDRQNSYEQYF
CDR3nt: TGTGCCAGCAGCCAAGATCGACAGAACTCCTACGAGCAGTACTTC

v_gene: TRBV5-4
d_gene: TRBD1
abundance: few
j_gene: TRBJ2-7
CDR3aa: CASSPTDRGIEQYF
CDR3nt: TGTGCCAGCAGCCCCACGGACAGGGGTATCGAGCAGTACTTC

v_gene: TRBV19
d_gene: TRBD1
abundance: NA
j_gene: TRBJ1-1
CDR3aa: CASDRGATEAFF
CDR3nt: TGTGCCAGCGACAGGGGCGCGACTGAAGCTTTCTTT

v_gene: TRBV18
d_gene: TRBD2
abundance: NA
j_gene: TRBJ2-1
CDR3aa: CASSQSGRAIFEQFF
CDR3nt: TGTGCCAGCTCACAAAGCGGGAGGGCCATTTTTGAGCAGTTCTTC

v_gene: TRBV5-1
d_gene: NA
abundance: NA
j_gene: TRBJ2-2
CDR3aa: CASSLATTLGTGELFF
CDR3nt: TGCGCCAGCAGCTTGGCGACTACCCTAGGGACCGGGGAGCTGTTTTTT

v_gene: TRBV19
d_gene: NA
abundance: NA
j_gene: TRBJ2-6
CDR3aa: CASSGERGRAIGANVLTF
CDR3nt: TGTGCCAGTAGTGGGGAAAGAGGCAGGGCGATAGGGGCCAACGTCCTGACTTTC

v_gene: TRBV5-5
d_gene: TRBD1
abundance: NA
j_gene: TRBJ2-3
CDR3aa: CASSLQGATDTQYF
CDR3nt: TGTGCCAGCAGCTTGCAGGGGGCAACGGATACGCAGTATTTT

v_gene: TRBV7-2
d_gene: NA
abundance: NA
j_gene: TRBJ1-5
CDR3aa: CASSLGSRSNQPQHF
CDR3nt: TGTGCCAGCAGCTTAGGTTCCCGTAGCAATCAGCCCCAGCATTTT